These 21 T cell receptor beta chains share one sample of origin, sequenced in a study of OX40 agonist ivuxolimab in advanced cancers. Only in-frame clones appear in the TCRdb table, and some are missing; sequencing was by immunoSEQ multiplex PCR. The sample gives about 3,400 clones, roughly 79% of which show up once; roughly 40% is in the top ten. Sequenced here: CD4+ or CD8+ T cells sorted from blood, sampled in a trial of the OX40 agonist ivuxolimab. All receptors derive from an adult with an advanced solid tumor such as melanoma, head and neck, liver or kidney cancer.

The chain has TRBV7-9 and TRBJ2-1; 7 bases fit TRBD2. There are 19 residues in the CDR3. V trimming: 1 base; J trimming: 7 bases; junction bases outside the gene matches: 19. In germline, CDR1 is SEHNR, CDR2 FQNEAQ (reference sequence). The CDR3 bases are TGTGCCAGCAGCTTAGGGATCGTATTCTCTACTAGCGATAGAAATGAGCAGTTCTTC. As protein: CASSLGIVFSTSDRNEQFF.

This clone was counted a few times. The chain combines TRBV7-2 with TRBJ2-3, with TRBD2 matching 9 bases. Germline lookup yields CDR1 SGHTA and CDR2 FQGNSA. The junction had 10 bases not matched to a gene; V was cut back by 1 base and J by 5 bases. This CDR3 spans 17 amino acids. The CDR3 spells CASSLVGLAGKGDTQYF. The CDR3 DNA is TGTGCCAGCAGCTTAGTGGGGCTAGCGGGGAAGGGAGATACGCAGTATTTT.

This chain uses TRBV10-1 with TRBJ1-1; D not resolved. V was trimmed by 4 bases and J by 3 bases, leaving 9 bases between them. Germline values: CDR1 WNHNN, CDR2 SYGVQD (reference sequence). The CDR3 sequence is 13 residues long. CDR3 protein: CASSAGRDTEAFF. The CDR3 DNA follows: TGCGCCAGCAGTGCTGGGCGGGACACTGAAGCTTTCTTT.

This clone was seen just once. This chain connects TRBV4-3 to TRBJ1-5; tentatively, D is TRBD1 (6 bases). The V gene's germline CDR1 is LGHNA and CDR2 YSLEER. The ends were cut back, 1 base at V and 5 bases at J, with 6 bases in the middle. This CDR3 region has 13 residues. CDR3 protein: CASSQGGHQPQHF. For the CDR3, the DNA is TGCGCCAGCAGCCAAGGGGGGCATCAGCCCCAGCATTTT.

This clone appeared a few times. CDR3 loop: CASSASGWETQYF. CDR3 nucleotides: TGTGCCAGCAGCGCGTCGGGTTGGGAGACCCAGTACTTC. This chain joins TRBV9 and TRBJ2-5, with D uncertain. V lost 3 bases, J lost 5 bases, and 11 bases lay in between. There are 13 residues in the CDR3. Germline-derived CDR1 and CDR2 are SGDLS and YYNGEE.

The gene calls are TRBV10-3 and TRBJ2-3, with D possibly matching TRBD2 (5 bases). Germline V CDR1 and CDR2: ENHRY, SYGVKD. The V gene lost 7 bases and the J gene lost 2 bases, with 10 bases spanning the gap. The CDR3 runs to 13 residues. The chain's CDR3 is CAIKEVATDTQYF. In DNA, the CDR3 is TGTGCCATCAAGGAGGTAGCCACAGATACGCAGTATTTT.

This chain uses TRBV9 with TRBJ1-1; D uncertain. V was trimmed by 3 bases and J by 8 bases, leaving 20 bases between them. Germline V lookup: CDR1 SGDLS, CDR2 YYNGEE. CDR3 length: 15 amino acids. CDR3 in amino acids: CASSARGSKPEEAFF. The CDR3, as DNA: TGTGCCAGCAGCGCTCGGGGAAGCAAACCCGAAGAAGCTTTCTTT.

This clone turned up a few times. This chain links TRBV7-2 with TRBJ2-3; the match to TRBD2 covers 10 bases. CDR3 size: 19 residues. V lost 1 base and J lost 3; bases outside the gene matches: 13. CDR1 is SGHTA and CDR2 is FQGNSA in the germline V gene. The CDR3 region is CASSLVGSSGRYGTDTQYF. The CDR3 nucleotides read TGTGCCAGCAGCTTAGTCGGATCTAGCGGGAGATATGGAACAGATACGCAGTATTTT. Together with reference TRBV7-2 and TRBJ2-3, the CDR3 gives the full variable domain: GAGVSQSPSNKVTEKGKDVELRCDPISGHTALYWYRQSLGQGLEFLIYFQGNSAPDKSGLPSDRFSAERTGGSVSTLTIQRTQQEDSAVYLCASSLVGSSGRYGTDTQYFGPGTRLTVL.

This rearrangement joins TRBV10-2 to TRBJ2-1; TRBD2 matches at 10 bases. The germline CDR1 and CDR2 sequences are WSHSY and SAAADI. This CDR3 is built from 15 residues. Trimming at V came to 2 bases and at J to 7 bases, leaving 5 bases not matched to a gene. CDR3 in DNA: TGCGCCAGCAGTGAGGTTAGCGGGAGGATTAATGAGCAGTTCTTC. It encodes CASSEVSGRINEQFF.

The chain recombines TRBV29-1 with TRBJ2-5; the D is unclear. The CDR3 runs 14 residues. V was trimmed by 1 base and J by 5 bases, leaving 14 bases between them. Germline lookup yields CDR1 SQVTM and CDR2 ANQGSEA. The CDR3 bases are TGCAGCGTTGAAGTCGGAAATGAGTCTGAGACCCAGTACTTC. It translates to CSVEVGNESETQYF.

This clone appeared a single time. The chain uses TRBV27 and TRBJ2-7; possible D gene TRBD2, 6 bases. This CDR3 is built from 13 residues. Germline V gene data show CDR1 as MNHEY and CDR2 as SMNVEV (reference sequence). Trimming left V 3 bases short and J 6 bases short, with 12 bases between. DNA of the CDR3: TGTGCCAGCAGTTTCGGGGGTGCAGGCGAGCAGTACTTC. The encoded protein is CASSFGGAGEQYF.

This chain connects TRBV2 to TRBJ2-5; 8 bases map to TRBD1. With V trimmed by 3 bases and J by 4 bases, 7 bases remained unmatched. The CDR3 consists of 15 residues. The germline gives CDR1 SNHLY, CDR2 FYNNEI. The CDR3 DNA follows: TGTGCCAGCAGTGACCCGGGACAGGAGATAGAGACCCAGTACTTC. Amino acids: CASSDPGQEIETQYF.

The J gene is TRBJ2-3, the V gene TRBV18; 10 bases line up with TRBD2. CDR1 KGHSH and CDR2 LQKENI come from the germline V gene. V shed 6 bases and J 6 bases; nucleotides not matched to a gene: 9. The CDR3 contains 15 residues. Written as DNA, the CDR3 is TGTGCCAGCTCGCCTATAGCGGGGGGCGGCGATACGCAGTATTTT. Translating gives CASSPIAGGGDTQYF.

The rearrangement uses TRBV30 and TRBJ1-3; TRBD1 matches 7 bases. V trimming: 7 bases; J trimming: 1 base; junction bases outside the gene matches: 7. Germline CDR1 is GTSNPN and CDR2 is SVGIG (reference sequence). The CDR3 loop spans 14 amino acids. This CDR3 reads CAYKTGMSGNTIYF. As DNA, the CDR3 is TGTGCCTACAAGACAGGGATGTCTGGAAACACCATATATTTT.

The chain joins TRBV11-2 to TRBJ1-5; the D gene is possibly TRBD1 (5 bases). The V end lost 5 bases, the J end lost 2 bases, and 16 bases lay between the germline ends. CDR3 length: 16 residues. The V gene's germline CDR1 is SGHAT and CDR2 FQNNGV. CDR3 amino acids: CASSPRRVIGNQPQHF. The DNA of the CDR3 is TGTGCCAGCAGCCCTCGCAGGGTAATCGGCAATCAGCCCCAGCATTTT.

The chain employs TRBV9 and TRBJ2-7; D assignment may be TRBD1 or TRBD2 (6 bases each). The germline CDR1 and CDR2 sequences are SGDLS and YYNGEE. V was trimmed by 3 bases and J by 4 bases, leaving 11 bases between them. This CDR3 spans 13 amino acids. CDR3 amino acids: CASSGGGGYEQYF. Written as DNA, the CDR3 is TGTGCCAGCAGCGGAGGAGGGGGTTACGAGCAGTACTTC.

The chain recombines TRBV6-6 with TRBJ2-2; possible D gene TRBD1, 6 bases. The V and J ends lost 6 bases and 0 bases respectively, with 14 bases between them. This CDR3 region has 16 residues. Germline V gives CDR1 MNHNY, CDR2 SVGAGI (reference sequence). The CDR3 coding sequence is TGTGCCAGCAGCCTCACCGGACAGCCGAACACCGGGGAGCTGTTTTTT. Translating gives CASSLTGQPNTGELFF.

The J gene is TRBJ2-1, the V gene TRBV19; no definite D call. Deletions cut 5 bases from V and 2 bases from J, with 13 bases between. Germline V CDR1 and CDR2: LNHDA, SQIVND (reference sequence). The CDR3 spans 15 residues. CDR3: CASSLEIGAYNEQFF. The DNA for the CDR3 is TGTGCCAGTAGTCTCGAGATTGGAGCCTACAATGAGCAGTTCTTC.

V and J are TRBV4-1 and TRBJ2-2; the D is unclear. Germline CDR1 and CDR2: MGHRA and YSYEKL. The CDR3 covers 13 residues. V shed 0 bases and J shed 9 bases, with 8 bases lying between them. CDR3 residues: CASSQEPHRELFF. DNA of the CDR3: TGCGCCAGCAGCCAAGAACCGCACCGGGAGCTGTTTTTT.

The genes are TRBV19 and TRBJ1-4; 9 bases line up with TRBD1. V was pared by 5 bases and J by 8 bases, with 9 bases of the junction left unmatched. CDR1 and CDR2 from the germline V gene are LNHDA and SQIVND (reference sequence). The CDR3 runs 15 residues. As DNA, the CDR3 is TGTGCCAGTAGTGAGTCCGGGACAGGGAACGAAAAACTGTTTTTT. Translation gives CASSESGTGNEKLFF.

V is TRBV5-6 and J is TRBJ2-7; D is unresolved. CDR3 length equals 12 residues. Germline lookup yields CDR1 SGHDT and CDR2 YYEEEE. Trimming stripped 0 bases from V and 3 bases from J, with 4 bases between. The CDR3 spells CASSLGRYEQYF. CDR3 sequence (DNA): TGTGCCAGCAGCTTGGGGCGCTACGAGCAGTACTTC.